Listed below are T cell receptor beta chains from one sample, sequenced in a study of blood T cell repertoires in COVID-19. Clones were sequenced by immunoSEQ multiplex PCR, and TCRdb holds only the in-frame ones, with some missing. The sample lists 150,000 to 200,000 clones, 80% to 90% occurring once. Specimen: peripheral blood. The source of these receptors is a man aged 18 to 35 with active or convalescent COVID-19. Each CDR3 is given with its conserved first and last residue. A D gene is named only where the DNA matches it firmly. Expanded clones get a size class; other rows say once, few or many, or leave the size out.

TRBJ2-7,-,-,TRBV6-2/TRBV6-3,TGTGCCAGCAGTTACTCGTTAGGCGGAACCTACGAGCAGTACTTC,CASSYSLGGTYEQYF
TRBJ2-1,-,-,TRBV19,TGTGCCAGTAGTCCCCTCGGCTCCTACAATGAGCAGTTCTTC,CASSPLGSYNEQFF
TRBJ2-1,-,TRBD2,TRBV30,TGTGCCTGGCGACTAGCGGCAAAGAATGAGCAGTTCTTC,CAWRLAAKNEQFF
TRBJ1-1,-,TRBD1,TRBV7-8,TGTGCCAGCAGCTTTAGGGGGCACAATGAAGCTTTCTTT,CASSFRGHNEAFF
TRBJ2-5,-,TRBD1,TRBV7-8,TGTGCCAGCAGCTTACCGGGACAGTACCAAGAGACCCAGTACTTC,CASSLPGQYQETQYF
TRBJ2-2,once,-,TRBV4-3,TGCGCCAGCAGCCATCCTCCTTCGGGCACCGGGGAGCTGTTTTTT,CASSHPPSGTGELFF
TRBJ1-1,-,-,TRBV7-9,TGTGCCAGCAGCTGGGCAACAGCTCTAGCTTTCTTT,CASSWATALAFF
TRBJ2-7,-,-,TRBV4-1,TGCGCCAGCAGCCAAGGGCGGAACACCTACGAGCAGTACTTC,CASSQGRNTYEQYF
TRBJ2-6,once,-,TRBV3-1/TRBV3-2,TGTGCCAGCAGCCAGAGGGATGGGGCCAACGTCCTGACTTTC,CASSQRDGANVLTF
TRBJ2-3,-,TRBD2,TRBV29-1,TGCAGCGTTGAAGATGGGCAGGGACTAGGAGAAGATACGCAGTATTTT,CSVEDGQGLGEDTQYF
TRBJ1-1,few,-,TRBV28,TGTGCCAGCAAATACACCAACACTGAAGCTTTCTTT,CASKYTNTEAFF
TRBJ1-1,-,TRBD1,TRBV6-6,TGTGCCAGCAGCCACAGGGGGCTCGGCACTGAAGCTTTCTTT,CASSHRGLGTEAFF
TRBJ1-1,-,TRBD1,TRBV6-5,TGTGCCAGCAGGGGTACGGGACAGGGGATAGGAGCTTTCTTT,CASRGTGQGIGAFF
TRBJ1-2,once,-,TRBV5-5,TGTGCCAGCAGCTTTCGGGCGGCGGGGCTCTATGGCTACACCTTC,CASSFRAAGLYGYTF
TRBJ2-1,-,-,TRBV9,TGTGCCAGCAGCGTAGGACTAAGGTATGAGCAGTTCTTC,CASSVGLRYEQFF
TRBJ2-3,few,TRBD2,TRBV24-1,TGTGCCACCAGTGACCGACTAGCCAGGACAGATACGCAGTATTTT,CATSDRLARTDTQYF
TRBJ2-7,-,TRBD1,TRBV3-1/TRBV3-2,TGTGCCAGCAGCCAACCGGGACAGGTGCCCTACGAGCAGTACTTC,CASSQPGQVPYEQYF
TRBJ2-1,-,TRBD1,TRBV28,TGTGCCAGCAGGGAGTACAGGGGGGAACCCTACAATGAGCAGTTCTTC,CASREYRGEPYNEQFF
TRBJ2-2,-,TRBD1,TRBV7-9,TGTGCCAGCAGTTACAGGGGTCCCGGGGAGCTGTTTTTT,CASSYRGPGELFF
TRBJ1-4,many,TRBD1,TRBV6-4,TGTGCCAGCAGCCAAGGTCCCGGGACAGGAGATGAAAAACTGTTTTTT,CASSQGPGTGDEKLFF
TRBJ2-2,-,-,TRBV24-1,TGTGCCACCAGCACAGGTCTTAGGACCGGGGAGCTGTTTTTT,CATSTGLRTGELFF
TRBJ2-3,-,TRBD2,TRBV20-1,TGCAGTGCTAGTCGGCTAGCGGATAGCACAGATACGCAGTATTTT,CSASRLADSTDTQYF
TRBJ1-1,-,-,TRBV14,TGTGCCAGCACCCGGGCAGGGGCGTCTGAAGCTTTCTTT,CASTRAGASEAFF
TRBJ1-2,-,-,TRBV13,TGTGCCAGCAGCTTACGCGCGCAGGGGTACTATGGCTACACCTTC,CASSLRAQGYYGYTF
TRBJ2-5,once,-,TRBV28,TGTGCCAGCAGTTTATATGGGGCGCAGACCCAGTACTTC,CASSLYGAQTQYF
TRBJ1-6,-,-,TRBV2,TGTGCCAGCAGTGAACTTGGGGGGGCCGTGAATTCACCCCTCCACTTT,CASSELGGAVNSPLHF
TRBJ2-5,-,-,TRBV3-1/TRBV3-2,TGTGCCAGCAGCCAAGGGAGCAGGGGGAGGGAGACCCAGTACTTC,CASSQGSRGRETQYF
TRBJ2-1,-,-,TRBV5-1,TGCGCCAGCAGCCTGGTCCCGACTTACAATGAGCAGTTCTTC,CASSLVPTYNEQFF
TRBJ1-3,-,TRBD1,TRBV6-5,TGTGCCAGCAGTTTATACAGGGGCTACTCTGGAAACACCATATATTTT,CASSLYRGYSGNTIYF
TRBJ2-3,-,TRBD2,TRBV27,TGTGCCAGCAGTCCGGTAGCGGGGGGCAGGGATACGCAGTATTTT,CASSPVAGGRDTQYF
TRBJ2-7,-,-,TRBV5-1,TGCGCCAGCAGCTTCCAGGGGTATACCTACGAGCAGTACTTC,CASSFQGYTYEQYF
TRBJ2-3,-,-,TRBV29-1,TGCAGCGTTGTTATAGCTCTCACAGATACGCAGTATTTT,CSVVIALTDTQYF
TRBJ2-7,once,-,TRBV10-2,TGCGCCAGCAGGTCGGGGGAGGTGGGGTACGAGCAGTACTTC,CASRSGEVGYEQYF
TRBJ2-7,-,TRBD1,TRBV4-2,TGTGCCAGCAGCCAAGGACTAGGACAGGGTCGCGAGCAGTACTTC,CASSQGLGQGREQYF
TRBJ1-2,-,-,TRBV19,TGTGCCAGTAGTATAGCCTACGGGGGAGATGGCTACACCTTC,CASSIAYGGDGYTF
TRBJ1-1,-,TRBD1,TRBV6-1,TGTGCCAGCAGTGAACAGGGGGCGACTTGGCGGAACACTGAAGCTTTCTTT,CASSEQGATWRNTEAFF
TRBJ1-1,-,-,TRBV2,TGTGCCTTAGCCTCCGGATCGTCCAGGGACACTGAAGCTTTCTTT,CALASGSSRDTEAFF
TRBJ1-1,-,-,TRBV30,TGTGCCTGGAGTGTCCCGGACAGATTTGACACTGAAGCTTTCTTT,CAWSVPDRFDTEAFF
TRBJ1-5,-,-,TRBV2,TGTGCCAGCAGCTCGGAGGGAGACATCAATCAGCCCCAGCATTTT,CASSSEGDINQPQHF
TRBJ2-6,-,-,TRBV6-2/TRBV6-3,TGTGCCAGCAGTTACTCACTGGGACAAACCGAATCTGGGGCCAACGTCCTGACTTTC,CASSYSLGQTESGANVLTF
TRBJ1-6,-,-,TRBV30,TGTGCCTGGATTGTTATTTCTTACGTTCGGAAACTTAGCTCACCCCTCCACTTT,CAWIVISYVRKLSSPLHF
TRBJ2-3,-,-,TRBV14,TGTGCCAGCAGCCAAGACCCGGTCGTCAATACGCAGTATTTT,CASSQDPVVNTQYF
TRBJ2-4,once,-,TRBV11-2,TGTGCCAGCAGCTGGGGGGTTTTAGCCAAAAACATTCAGTACTTC,CASSWGVLAKNIQYF
TRBJ2-2,-,-,TRBV11-3,TGTGCCAGCAGCTTAGACGAGACAGGGAACACCGGGGAGCTGTTTTTT,CASSLDETGNTGELFF